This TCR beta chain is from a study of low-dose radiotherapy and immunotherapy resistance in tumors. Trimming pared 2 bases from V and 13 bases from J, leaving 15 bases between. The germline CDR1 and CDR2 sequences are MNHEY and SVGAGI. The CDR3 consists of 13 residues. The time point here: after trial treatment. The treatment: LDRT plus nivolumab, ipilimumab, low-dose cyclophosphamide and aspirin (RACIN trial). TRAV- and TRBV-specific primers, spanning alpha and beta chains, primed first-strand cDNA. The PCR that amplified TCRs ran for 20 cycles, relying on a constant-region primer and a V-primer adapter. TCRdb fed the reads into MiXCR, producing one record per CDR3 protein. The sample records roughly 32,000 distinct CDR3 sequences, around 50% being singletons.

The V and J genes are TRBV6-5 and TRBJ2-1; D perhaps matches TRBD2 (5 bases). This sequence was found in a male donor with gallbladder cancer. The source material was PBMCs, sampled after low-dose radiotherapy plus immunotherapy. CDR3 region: CASSYGSGVSQFF. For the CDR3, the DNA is TGTGCCAGCAGTTACGGGAGTGGGGTGTCTCAGTTCTTC.